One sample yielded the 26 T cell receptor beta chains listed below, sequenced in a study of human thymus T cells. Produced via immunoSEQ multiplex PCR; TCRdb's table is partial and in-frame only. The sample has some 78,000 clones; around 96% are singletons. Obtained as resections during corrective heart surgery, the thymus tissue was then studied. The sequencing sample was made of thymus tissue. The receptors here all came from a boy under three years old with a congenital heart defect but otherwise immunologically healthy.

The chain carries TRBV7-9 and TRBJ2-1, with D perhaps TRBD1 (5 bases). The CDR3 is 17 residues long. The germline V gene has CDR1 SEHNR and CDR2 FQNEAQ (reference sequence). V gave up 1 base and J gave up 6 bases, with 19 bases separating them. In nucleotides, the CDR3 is TGTGCCAGCAGCTTAGTCCGCGACAGTACTCGGGCCAATGAGCAGTTCTTC. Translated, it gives CASSLVRDSTRANEQFF.

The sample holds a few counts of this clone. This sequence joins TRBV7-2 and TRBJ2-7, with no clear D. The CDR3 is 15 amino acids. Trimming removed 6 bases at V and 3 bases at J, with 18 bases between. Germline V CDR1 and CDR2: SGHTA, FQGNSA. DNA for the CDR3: TGTGCCAGCAGTCCTGAATCGGTGAAGAACTACGAGCAGTACTTC. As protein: CASSPESVKNYEQYF.

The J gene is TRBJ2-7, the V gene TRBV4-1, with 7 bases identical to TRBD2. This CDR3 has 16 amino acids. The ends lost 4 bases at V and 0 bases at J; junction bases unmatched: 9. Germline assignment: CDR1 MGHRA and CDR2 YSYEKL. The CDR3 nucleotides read TGCGCCAGCAGCCCTTACCTAGCGGCTAGCTCCTACGAGCAGTACTTC. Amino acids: CASSPYLAASSYEQYF.

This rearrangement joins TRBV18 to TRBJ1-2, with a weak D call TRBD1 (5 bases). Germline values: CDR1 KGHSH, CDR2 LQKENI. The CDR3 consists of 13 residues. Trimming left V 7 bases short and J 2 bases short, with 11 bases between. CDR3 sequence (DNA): TGTGCCAGCTTAGACCGGGACAACTATGGCTACACCTTC. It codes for CASLDRDNYGYTF. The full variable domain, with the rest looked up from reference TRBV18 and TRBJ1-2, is NAGVMQNPRHLVRRRGQEARLRCSPMKGHSHVYWYRQLPEEGLKFMVYLQKENIIDESGMPKERFSAEFPKEGPSILRIQQVVRGDSAAYFCASLDRDNYGYTFGSGTRLTVV.

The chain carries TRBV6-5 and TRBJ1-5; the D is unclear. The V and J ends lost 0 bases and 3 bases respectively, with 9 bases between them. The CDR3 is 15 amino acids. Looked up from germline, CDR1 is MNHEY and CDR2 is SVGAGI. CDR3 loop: CASSYSMVFNQPQHF. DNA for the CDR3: TGTGCCAGCAGTTACTCGATGGTTTTCAATCAGCCCCAGCATTTT.

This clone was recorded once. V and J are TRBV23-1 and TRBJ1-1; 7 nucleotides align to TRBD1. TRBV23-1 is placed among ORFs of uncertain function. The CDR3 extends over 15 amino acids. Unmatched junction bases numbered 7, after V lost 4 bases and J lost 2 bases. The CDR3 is CASSPSTGVNTEAFF. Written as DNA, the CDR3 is TGCGCCAGCAGTCCCTCAACAGGGGTCAACACTGAAGCTTTCTTT.

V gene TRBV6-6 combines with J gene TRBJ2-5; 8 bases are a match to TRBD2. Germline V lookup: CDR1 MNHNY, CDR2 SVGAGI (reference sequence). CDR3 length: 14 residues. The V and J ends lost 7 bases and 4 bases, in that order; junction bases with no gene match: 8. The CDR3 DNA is TGTGCCAGCACTAAACGGGCGGGAGGAGAGACCCAGTACTTC. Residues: CASTKRAGGETQYF.

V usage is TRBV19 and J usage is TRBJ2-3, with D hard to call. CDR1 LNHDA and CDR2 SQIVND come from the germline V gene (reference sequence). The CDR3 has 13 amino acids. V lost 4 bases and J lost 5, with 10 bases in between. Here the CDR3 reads CASSTRIGDTQYF. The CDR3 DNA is TGTGCCAGTAGTACGCGCATAGGAGATACGCAGTATTTT.

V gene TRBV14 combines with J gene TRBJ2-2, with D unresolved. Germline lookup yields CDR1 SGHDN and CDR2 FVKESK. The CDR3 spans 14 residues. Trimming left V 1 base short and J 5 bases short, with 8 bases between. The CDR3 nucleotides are TGTGCCAGCAGCCAAGTAGGGTTTACCGGGGAGCTGTTTTTT. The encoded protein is CASSQVGFTGELFF.

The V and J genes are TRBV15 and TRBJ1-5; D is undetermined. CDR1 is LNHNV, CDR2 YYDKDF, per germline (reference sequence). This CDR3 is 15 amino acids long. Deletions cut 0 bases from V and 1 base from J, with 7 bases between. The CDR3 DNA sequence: TGTGCCACCAGCAGAGATCGAGGCAGCAATCAGCCCCAGCATTTT. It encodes CATSRDRGSNQPQHF.

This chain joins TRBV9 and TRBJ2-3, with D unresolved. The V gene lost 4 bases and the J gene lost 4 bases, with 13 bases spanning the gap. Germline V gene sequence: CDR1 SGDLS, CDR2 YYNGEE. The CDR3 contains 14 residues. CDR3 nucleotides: TGTGCCAGCAGCCCAGCAGGTGGGGCAGATACGCAGTATTTT. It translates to CASSPAGGADTQYF.

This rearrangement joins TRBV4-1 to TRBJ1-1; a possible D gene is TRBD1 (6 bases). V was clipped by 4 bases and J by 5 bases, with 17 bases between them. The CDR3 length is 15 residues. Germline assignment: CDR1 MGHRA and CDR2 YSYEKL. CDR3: CASSPPTGLGTEAFF. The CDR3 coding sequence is TGCGCCAGCAGCCCCCCGACAGGCCTCGGGACTGAAGCTTTCTTT.

The CDR3 coding sequence is TGTGCCAGTAGTAGATCCTACACAGGGTCGAGCAATCAGCCCCAGCATTTT. This codes for CASSRSYTGSSNQPQHF. The gene calls are TRBV19 and TRBJ1-5; possible D gene TRBD1, 6 bases. CDR3 length equals 17 residues. V lost 4 bases and J 1 base, leaving 17 bases between the germline ends. The germline CDR1 and CDR2 sequences are LNHDA and SQIVND (reference sequence).

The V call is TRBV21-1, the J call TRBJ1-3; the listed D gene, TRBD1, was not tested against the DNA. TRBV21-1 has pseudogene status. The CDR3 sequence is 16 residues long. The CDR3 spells CASSIEDRGPGNTIYF. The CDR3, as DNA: TGTGCCAGCAGCATCGAGGACAGGGGGCCTGGTAACACCATATATTTT.

CDR3 coding DNA: TGTGCCAGCAGTACGAAGGAAGGAGGGCGGAGCAGGCGGGATCAGCCCCAGCATTTT. Translating it yields CASSTKEGGRSRRDQPQHF. The gene calls are TRBV2 and TRBJ1-5; the D is unclear. This CDR3 is built from 19 residues. Trimming took 5 bases from V and 5 from J, leaving 28 bases between them. Germline CDR1 and CDR2: SNHLY and FYNNEI.

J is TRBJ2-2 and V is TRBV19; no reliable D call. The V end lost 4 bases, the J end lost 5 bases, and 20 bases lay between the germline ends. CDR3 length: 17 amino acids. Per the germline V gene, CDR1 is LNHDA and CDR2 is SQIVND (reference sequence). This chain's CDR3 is CASSRKTLSGGTGELFF. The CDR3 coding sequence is TGTGCCAGTAGTAGAAAAACGCTCTCTGGTGGGACCGGGGAGCTGTTTTTT.

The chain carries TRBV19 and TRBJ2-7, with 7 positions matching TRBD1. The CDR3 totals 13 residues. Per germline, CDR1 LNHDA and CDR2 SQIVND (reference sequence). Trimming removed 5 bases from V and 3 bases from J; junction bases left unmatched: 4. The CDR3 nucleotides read TGTGCCAGTAGTTGGACAGGCAGCTACGAGCAGTACTTC. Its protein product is CASSWTGSYEQYF. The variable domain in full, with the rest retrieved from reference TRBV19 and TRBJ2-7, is DGGITQSPKYLFRKEGQNVTLSCEQNLNHDAMYWYRQDPGQGLRLIYYSQIVNDFQKGDIAEGYSVSREKKESFPLTVTSAQKNPTAFYLCASSWTGSYEQYFGPGTRLTVT.

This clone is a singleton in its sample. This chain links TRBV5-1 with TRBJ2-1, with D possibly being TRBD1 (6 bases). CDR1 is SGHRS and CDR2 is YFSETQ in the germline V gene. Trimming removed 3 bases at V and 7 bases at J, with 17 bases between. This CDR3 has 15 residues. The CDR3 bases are TGCGCCAGCAGCTCCTCAGGGGTTAATAGGAATGAGCAGTTCTTC. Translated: CASSSSGVNRNEQFF. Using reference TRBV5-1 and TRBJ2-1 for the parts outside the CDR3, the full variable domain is KAGVTQTPRYLIKTRGQQVTLSCSPISGHRSVSWYQQTPGQGLQFLFEYFSETQRNKGNFPGRFSGRQFSNSRSEMNVSTLELGDSALYLCASSSSGVNRNEQFFGPGTRLTVL.

DNA for the CDR3: TGTGCCAGCAGCCCGGCGTGGCAGGGGGATCAGCCCCAGCATTTT. Translation gives CASSPAWQGDQPQHF. V is TRBV5-5 and J is TRBJ1-5; 7 positions match TRBD1. The CDR3 covers 15 residues. Germline V lookup: CDR1 SGHKS, CDR2 YYEKEE (reference sequence). The V gene end was trimmed by 4 bases and the J gene end by 5 bases; junction bases not matched to a gene: 9.

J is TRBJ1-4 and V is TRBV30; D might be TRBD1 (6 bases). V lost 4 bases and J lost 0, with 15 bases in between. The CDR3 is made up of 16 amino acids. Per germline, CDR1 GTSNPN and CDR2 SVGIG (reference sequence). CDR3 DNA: TGTGCCTGGACCCTCAGGGGACTCGCAACTAATGAAAAACTGTTTTTT. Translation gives CAWTLRGLATNEKLFF.

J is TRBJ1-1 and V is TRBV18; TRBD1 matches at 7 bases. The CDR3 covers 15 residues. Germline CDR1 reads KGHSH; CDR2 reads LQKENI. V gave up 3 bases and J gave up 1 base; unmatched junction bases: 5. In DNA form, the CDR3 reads TGTGCCAGCTCACCCCTGCAGGGGGAGAACACTGAAGCTTTCTTT. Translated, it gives CASSPLQGENTEAFF.

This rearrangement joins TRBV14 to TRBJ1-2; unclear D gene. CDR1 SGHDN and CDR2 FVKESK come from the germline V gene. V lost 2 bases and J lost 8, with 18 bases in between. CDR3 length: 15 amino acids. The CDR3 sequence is CASSQFVRLEGGYTF. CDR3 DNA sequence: TGTGCCAGCAGCCAATTCGTCAGATTGGAGGGCGGCTACACCTTC.

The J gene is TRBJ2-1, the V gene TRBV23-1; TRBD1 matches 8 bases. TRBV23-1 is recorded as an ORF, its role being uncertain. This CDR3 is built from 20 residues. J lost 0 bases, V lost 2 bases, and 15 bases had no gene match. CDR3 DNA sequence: TGCGCCAGCAGTCAAGTGACAGGGGAGAGCTCGTCAGGCTCCTACAATGAGCAGTTCTTC. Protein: CASSQVTGESSSGSYNEQFF.

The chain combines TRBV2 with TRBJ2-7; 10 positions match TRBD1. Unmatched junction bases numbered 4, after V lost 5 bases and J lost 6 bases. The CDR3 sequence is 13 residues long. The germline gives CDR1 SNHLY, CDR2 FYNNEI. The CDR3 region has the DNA TGTGCCAGCAGTTGGACAGGGGGGATCGAGCAGTACTTC. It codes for CASSWTGGIEQYF.

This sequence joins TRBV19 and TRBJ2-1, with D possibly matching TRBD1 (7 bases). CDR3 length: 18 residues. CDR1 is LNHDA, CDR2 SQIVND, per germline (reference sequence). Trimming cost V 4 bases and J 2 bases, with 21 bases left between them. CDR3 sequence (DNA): TGTGCCAGTAGTACAACTAAGACAGGGAGGACGACCTACAATGAGCAGTTCTTC. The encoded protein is CASSTTKTGRTTYNEQFF.

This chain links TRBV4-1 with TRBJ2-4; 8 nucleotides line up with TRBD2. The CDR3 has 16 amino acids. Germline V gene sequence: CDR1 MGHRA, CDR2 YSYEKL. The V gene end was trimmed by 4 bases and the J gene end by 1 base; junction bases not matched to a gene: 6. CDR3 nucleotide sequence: TGCGCCAGCAGCCCGAAACTAGCGGCGGCCAAAAACATTCAGTACTTC. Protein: CASSPKLAAAKNIQYF.